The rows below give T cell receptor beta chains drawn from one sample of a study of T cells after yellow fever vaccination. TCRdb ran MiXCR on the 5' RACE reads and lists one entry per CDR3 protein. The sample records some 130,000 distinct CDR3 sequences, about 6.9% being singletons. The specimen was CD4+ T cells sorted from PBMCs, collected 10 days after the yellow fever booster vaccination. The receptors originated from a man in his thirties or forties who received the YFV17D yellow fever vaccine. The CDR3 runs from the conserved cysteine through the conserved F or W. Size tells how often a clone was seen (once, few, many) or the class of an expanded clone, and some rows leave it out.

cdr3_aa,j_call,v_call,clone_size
CSATSGVETQYF,TRBJ2-5,TRBV29-1,many
CASSARTSGQPYEQYF,TRBJ2-7,TRBV5-4,few
CASSLSPVGNTEAFF,TRBJ1-1,TRBV27,.
CASSVGGPVPETQYF,TRBJ2-5,TRBV7-9,many
CSASTGLAVNEQFF,TRBJ2-1,TRBV20-1,many
CASSSPQKSEETQYF,TRBJ2-5,TRBV5-1,few
CASSQGLANTEAFF,TRBJ1-1,TRBV4-3,many
CASSQDLGTGTGYNSPLHF,TRBJ1-6,TRBV4-3,.
CASSRNSGGGINEQFF,TRBJ2-1,TRBV6-2/TRBV6-3,.
CASSPGGLAGIETQYF,TRBJ2-5,TRBV7-9,few
CSAPLSGTGSYNEQFF,TRBJ2-1,TRBV20-1,many
CTSSPPSGNYNEQFF,TRBJ2-1,TRBV1,many
CASSLNSGGYGYTF,TRBJ1-2,TRBV7-9,many
CASSFRSYTEAFF,TRBJ1-1,TRBV28,.
CSARALAGNEQFF,TRBJ2-1,TRBV20-1,.
CASIPPPGNTEAFF,TRBJ1-1,TRBV27,many
CASSTRRQGQETQYF,TRBJ2-5,TRBV5-1,many
CATSPGSGRGDTQYF,TRBJ2-3,TRBV7-2,many
CSASQSAGVAYNEQFF,TRBJ2-1,TRBV20-1,.
CATSGLAGNPEQFF,TRBJ2-1,TRBV5-1,many
CASSGAGLAGGTGELFF,TRBJ2-2,TRBV11-2,.
CASSPRLAAYEQYF,TRBJ2-7,TRBV7-2,many
CASRLSGASGYGYTF,TRBJ1-2,TRBV11-2,few